One T cell receptor beta chain is described in this entry. Its antigen remains unknown. The sample belongs to a study of T cells in Graves' hyperthyroidism and ophthalmopathy. What was amplified from RNA transcripts were TCR beta CDR3 regions. Researchers ran a first-round RT-PCR on the TCR CDR3 using the HTBI primer set. MiXCR, run by TCRdb on the multiplex PCR reads, gives a single entry per CDR3 protein. Of roughly 570,000 distinct CDR3 sequences in the sample, 40% to 55% were seen once. Study conclusions and caveats: Blood also held most thyroid clonotypes expanded beyond 0.001. By a 13 V-J model, ophthalmopathy was set apart from stable hyperthyroidism.

A lack of ophthalmopathy progression within 18 months defined stable Graves' hyperthyroidism. V dropped 7 bases and J dropped 1 base, with 13 bases sitting between them. Germline loops: CDR1 LNHDA, CDR2 SQIVND (reference sequence). The CDR3 loop spans 14 amino acids. The TCR was taken from a woman younger than 30 with Graves' hyperthyroidism. The rearrangement joins TRBV19 to TRBJ1-1; a weak D match, TRBD1 (5 bases). The sequencing sample was made of peripheral blood or thyroid tissue (not recorded which). This CDR3 is CASNPGTGNTEAFF. CDR3 DNA sequence: TGTGCCAGTAACCCGGGAACAGGGAACACTGAAGCTTTCTTT.